Listed below are T cell receptor beta chains from one sample, sequenced in a study of Ad26.COV2.S vaccination and SARS-CoV-2 variants. Sequencing was performed with immunoSEQ multiplex PCR; in TCRdb, only in-frame clones are kept and a portion is missing. Here the sample spans roughly 500,000 clones, around nine tenths being singletons. The sequenced sample was peripheral blood, obtained in a trial of Ad26.COV2.S vaccine versus placebo. Receptor source: a person between 18 and 65 years old who received the Ad26.COV2.S COVID-19 vaccine or a placebo. The CDR3 runs from the conserved cysteine through the conserved F or W. Fields, in order: J gene, V gene, D gene, clone size, CDR3 DNA, CDR3 protein. The D gene is left open where the match is weak. Not every row has a clone size; where given, it reads once, few, many or a size class.

j_gene: TRBJ2-7; v_gene: TRBV12-3/TRBV12-4; d_gene: .; abundance: .; CDR3nt: TGTGCCAGCAGTGCGGGACCGTTCTACGAGCAGTACTTC; CDR3aa: CASSAGPFYEQYF
j_gene: TRBJ1-5; v_gene: TRBV7-8; d_gene: .; abundance: .; CDR3nt: TGTGCCAGCAGCTTAATCGGAGGAACAGCCGATAGCAATCAGCCCCAGCATTTT; CDR3aa: CASSLIGGTADSNQPQHF
j_gene: TRBJ2-7; v_gene: TRBV30; d_gene: TRBD2; abundance: .; CDR3nt: TGTGCCTGGAGTCCCAGACTAGCGGCAAGTGGTTACGAGCAGTACTTC; CDR3aa: CAWSPRLAASGYEQYF
j_gene: TRBJ2-7; v_gene: TRBV6-2/TRBV6-3; d_gene: TRBD2; abundance: once; CDR3nt: TGTGCCAGCAGTTACTCTTGGCTAGCGGCCCGCTCCTACGAGCAGTACTTC; CDR3aa: CASSYSWLAARSYEQYF
j_gene: TRBJ2-2; v_gene: TRBV7-9; d_gene: .; abundance: .; CDR3nt: TGTGCCAGCAGCTCTGGCGGGTTCGGGGAGCTGTTTTTT; CDR3aa: CASSSGGFGELFF
j_gene: TRBJ2-5; v_gene: TRBV27; d_gene: TRBD2; abundance: .; CDR3nt: TGTGCCAGCAGTTTATGGGGGACTACCCAGGAGACCCAGTACTTC; CDR3aa: CASSLWGTTQETQYF
j_gene: TRBJ2-7; v_gene: TRBV7-2; d_gene: .; abundance: .; CDR3nt: TGTGCCAGCAGCGCCCGTTTGTGGAGTAATTACGACGGGCAGTACTTC; CDR3aa: CASSARLWSNYDGQYF
j_gene: TRBJ2-1; v_gene: TRBV9; d_gene: .; abundance: .; CDR3nt: TGTGCCAGCAGCGTAGGAGGGACTCCCGTTTACAATGAGCAGTTCTTC; CDR3aa: CASSVGGTPVYNEQFF
j_gene: TRBJ2-2; v_gene: TRBV5-4; d_gene: TRBD2; abundance: many; CDR3nt: TGTGCCAGCAGCAGTACTAGCGGGAGGGCCGTCGGGGAGCTGTTTTTT; CDR3aa: CASSSTSGRAVGELFF
j_gene: TRBJ2-1; v_gene: TRBV5-1; d_gene: TRBD2; abundance: .; CDR3nt: TGCGCCAGTAACAGGGAATCGGGACTAGCATCCAATGAGCAGTTCTTC; CDR3aa: CASNRESGLASNEQFF
j_gene: TRBJ1-5; v_gene: TRBV7-5; d_gene: .; abundance: .; CDR3nt: TGTGCCAGAAGCTTATCTTATTATCGACTGGGGGCAGGCAATCAGCCCCAGCATTTT; CDR3aa: CARSLSYYRLGAGNQPQHF
j_gene: TRBJ1-1; v_gene: TRBV5-4; d_gene: .; abundance: .; CDR3nt: TGTGCCAGCAGACGGGGGACCGAAGCTTTCTTT; CDR3aa: CASRRGTEAFF
j_gene: TRBJ1-3; v_gene: TRBV2; d_gene: TRBD1; abundance: .; CDR3nt: TGTGCCAGCAGGCAGGGGGGCGGAAACACCATATATTTT; CDR3aa: CASRQGGGNTIYF
j_gene: TRBJ1-5; v_gene: TRBV3-1/TRBV3-2; d_gene: .; abundance: .; CDR3nt: TGTGCCAGCAGCCGCGCCGATCAGCCCCAGCATTTT; CDR3aa: CASSRADQPQHF
j_gene: TRBJ1-4; v_gene: TRBV28; d_gene: .; abundance: .; CDR3nt: TGTGCCAGCAGTGTCTCGCGGGGTATACTGTTTTTT; CDR3aa: CASSVSRGILFF
j_gene: TRBJ1-4; v_gene: TRBV3-1/TRBV3-2; d_gene: .; abundance: .; CDR3nt: TGTGCCAGCAGCGTCCGGACGAGGAATGAAAAACTGTTTTTT; CDR3aa: CASSVRTRNEKLFF
j_gene: TRBJ2-1; v_gene: TRBV6-4; d_gene: TRBD2; abundance: .; CDR3nt: TGTGCCAACAGACTAGCGGGAGGTTACAATGAGCAGTTCTTC; CDR3aa: CANRLAGGYNEQFF
j_gene: TRBJ1-2; v_gene: TRBV25-1; d_gene: .; abundance: .; CDR3nt: TGTGCCAGCAGTGATTTTCGGGGGGATTATGGCTACACCTTC; CDR3aa: CASSDFRGDYGYTF
j_gene: TRBJ1-6; v_gene: TRBV30; d_gene: .; abundance: .; CDR3nt: TGTGCCTGGATGGGCAGATCAAATTCACCCCTCCACTTT; CDR3aa: CAWMGRSNSPLHF
j_gene: TRBJ1-3; v_gene: TRBV5-4; d_gene: .; abundance: many; CDR3nt: TGTGCCAGCAGCTTGTCCCAGGCTGGAAACACCATATATTTT; CDR3aa: CASSLSQAGNTIYF
j_gene: TRBJ1-1; v_gene: TRBV7-2; d_gene: .; abundance: .; CDR3nt: TGTGCCAGCAGCTTAATTAGTGGGGTGGGGGGTGAAGCTTTCTTT; CDR3aa: CASSLISGVGGEAFF
j_gene: TRBJ2-1; v_gene: TRBV6-2/TRBV6-3; d_gene: .; abundance: .; CDR3nt: TGTGCCAGCAGTTATTGGAGACAGCTGTACAATGAGCAGTTCTTC; CDR3aa: CASSYWRQLYNEQFF
j_gene: TRBJ2-3; v_gene: TRBV4-2; d_gene: .; abundance: .; CDR3nt: TGTGCCAGCAGCCCCTCCGGGGCGGAGGAACGCACAGATACGCAGTATTTT; CDR3aa: CASSPSGAEERTDTQYF
j_gene: TRBJ2-5; v_gene: TRBV29-1; d_gene: .; abundance: .; CDR3nt: TGCAGCGTCCAACCCGGAGAAAAGACCCAGTACTTC; CDR3aa: CSVQPGEKTQYF
j_gene: TRBJ1-2; v_gene: TRBV14; d_gene: TRBD1; abundance: .; CDR3nt: TGTGCCAGCAGTTCCACTCGGACAGGGGGCGGGGGCTACACCTTC; CDR3aa: CASSSTRTGGGGYTF
j_gene: TRBJ1-4; v_gene: TRBV7-9; d_gene: .; abundance: once; CDR3nt: TGTGCCAGCAGCCCATCGTGGACCGGGGGGGAAAAACTGTTTTTT; CDR3aa: CASSPSWTGGEKLFF